The present entry profiles one T cell receptor beta chain with its context. The length of the CDR3 is 15 residues. Germline CDR1 reads SEHNR; CDR2 reads FQNEAQ (reference sequence). The trim removed 2 bases at V and 4 bases at J, leaving 5 bases unmatched. This specimen belongs to a study of blood T cell repertoires in COVID-19. Authors' data handling: It was from reference gene primer amplification that nucleated cell counts were estimated. The protocol was immunoSEQ multiplex PCR, while the TCRdb copy is restricted to in-frame clones and leaves out a portion. V, J and clone size reflect that table, while D and trimming were determined from the DNA. The sample shows a few hundred thousand clones, about 90% of them seen only once.

The sequenced material came from PBMCs or T cells enriched from blood (not recorded which). The clonotype was recovered from a young woman with acute COVID-19. The V and J genes are TRBV7-9 and TRBJ1-1; 9 nucleotides match TRBD1. CDR3 nucleotide sequence: TGTGCCAGCAGCTTACCTGGACAGGGGCCCACTGAAGCTTTCTTT. It specifies CASSLPGQGPTEAFF.